These T cell receptor beta chains were read from a single sample in a study of vaccination and CD4 T cells after COVID-19. These TCRs' antigens remain unknown. TCRdb ran MiXCR on the PCR reads and lists one entry per CDR3 protein. This sample has 9,000 to 15,000 distinct CDR3 sequences, with 70% to 80% found just once. Material for sequencing was CD4+ T cells from blood, cultured in vitro. The receptor set was obtained from a human donor who had recovered from COVID-19. CDR3s include the opening cysteine and the closing phenylalanine or tryptophan. The order of the fields is clone size, V gene, J gene, D gene, CDR3 DNA, CDR3 protein. The D gene is left open where the match is weak. Size values are once, few and many counts, or a class for expanded clones, and some rows have none.

>.|TRBV6-1|TRBJ2-3|TRBD2
TGTGCCAGCAACCGACTAGCGGGAGGCACAGATACGCAGTATTTT
CASNRLAGGTDTQYF
>.|TRBV20-1|TRBJ1-6|TRBD1
TGCAGTGCTAGAGGGGAGGGGGCGCGGCATCTCTTGGGTTCACCCCTCCACTTT
CSARGEGARHLLGSPLHF
>.|TRBV28|TRBJ1-5|.
TGTGCCAGCCTCCCCGGGACCGCGGTTATTACCCAGCATTTT
CASLPGTAVITQHF
>.|TRBV20-1|TRBJ2-7|TRBD2
TGCAGTGCTGCCGGGACTAGCGGGAGGGACTCCTACGAGCAGTACTTC
CSAAGTSGRDSYEQYF
>.|TRBV19|TRBJ2-1|.
TGTGCCAGTAGCCAACCGAGCTCCTACAATGAGCAGTTCTTC
CASSQPSSYNEQFF
>.|TRBV6-1|TRBJ2-3|.
TGTGCCAGCAGTGAGGGGGTTACGCAGTATTTT
CASSEGVTQYF
>.|TRBV6-2/TRBV6-3|TRBJ1-1|.
TGTGCCAGCAGTTCCAGGCGGGGCGGGGACACTGAAGCTTTCTTT
CASSSRRGGDTEAFF
>.|TRBV15|TRBJ1-5|.
TGTGCCACCAGCAGAAAAAGGGGAGGTGGGAGCAATCAGCCCCAGCATTTT
CATSRKRGGGSNQPQHF
>.|TRBV20-1|TRBJ2-1|.
TGCAGTGCCCAACCCCTGTTGAACTGGGCTGAGCAGTTCTTC
CSAQPLLNWAEQFF
>.|TRBV20-1|TRBJ2-3|.
TGCAGTGCTCTCCGACTGACAAGCACAGATACGCAGTATTTT
CSALRLTSTDTQYF
>.|TRBV20-1|TRBJ1-3|.
TGCAGTGCCCCCTGGGCCCACTCTGGAAACACCATATATTTT
CSAPWAHSGNTIYF
>few|TRBV6-1|TRBJ2-7|TRBD2
TGTGCCAGCAGTGGGGGACTAGCGGCGAGCCCCTACGAGCAGTACTTC
CASSGGLAASPYEQYF
>few|TRBV7-2|TRBJ2-7|.
TGTGCCAGCAGCCAGGTCGACGGGAGTTACGAGCAGTACTTC
CASSQVDGSYEQYF
>.|TRBV19|TRBJ1-2|.
TGTGCCGCTAAGGGGAGGGGCTGGTATGGCTACACCTTC
CAAKGRGWYGYTF
>.|TRBV6-5|TRBJ1-2|.
TGTGCCAGCAGTTGGGGACACATGACGCCTAACTATGGCTACACCTTC
CASSWGHMTPNYGYTF
>few|TRBV20-1|TRBJ1-5|TRBD1
TGCAGTGTCCGCAGACAGGGAAGCAATCAGCCCCAGCATTTT
CSVRRQGSNQPQHF
>.|TRBV7-2|TRBJ1-1|.
TGTGCCAGCAGCTTAGTGTCAGGCATGAACACTGAAGCTTTCTTT
CASSLVSGMNTEAFF
>.|TRBV15|TRBJ1-1|.
TGTGTCACCAGCAGTTTCCCCCGACGTCGGATAGAAGCTTTCTTT
CVTSSFPRRRIEAFF
>.|TRBV30|TRBJ1-5|.
TGTGCCTGGAGTAAGGACGGGGTAAGCAATCAGCCCCAGCATTTT
CAWSKDGVSNQPQHF
>.|TRBV7-2|TRBJ2-3|.
TGTGCCAGCAGCCCGGCCGCCGCCAGGCGAAGCACAGATACGCAGTATTTT
CASSPAAARRSTDTQYF
>.|TRBV28|TRBJ1-2|.
TGTACCAGCAGTTTTGTGTCTGGGGCGCGGGGCTACACCTTC
CTSSFVSGARGYTF
>.|TRBV6-2/TRBV6-3|TRBJ1-2|.
TGTGCCAGCAGCCGACAGGTTTGGGGTGGCTACACCTTC
CASSRQVWGGYTF
>.|TRBV20-1|TRBJ2-7|TRBD1
TGCAGTGCTAGATCCGGGACAGGGGCTTCCGAGCAGTACTTC
CSARSGTGASEQYF
>.|TRBV30|TRBJ2-3|TRBD2
TGTGCCTGGAGTACAGAGGGGAGGGGCAACAGGGATACGCAGTATTTT
CAWSTEGRGNRDTQYF
>.|TRBV5-1|TRBJ2-5|TRBD2
TGCGCCAGCAGCTTGGCCAACCGGTGGCTAGCGGATCAAGAGACCCAGTACTTC
CASSLANRWLADQETQYF
>.|TRBV7-2|TRBJ1-6|.
TGTGCCAGCAGACCTCAGGTTCACTATAATTCACCCCTCCACTTT
CASRPQVHYNSPLHF